This entry lists 21 T cell receptor beta chains sequenced from one sample in a study of blood T cell repertoires in COVID-19 (dated by TCRdb to 2018 to 2021). Receptor libraries were prepared by the immunoSEQ multiplex PCR assay. What TCRdb holds here is the immuneACCESS table cut down to in-frame rearrangements. Part of the clones is not present; checked against another copy, under half of the missing clones reflect an unresolved V gene, and the others are unexplained. This sample lists about 160,000 clones; just under 95% were detected once. 3.5% to 5% of the sample belongs to the ten largest clones. The sample taken for sequencing was peripheral blood. These receptors were taken from a woman aged 45-65 years with acute or convalescent COVID-19.

This chain uses TRBV7-6 with TRBJ1-1; no reliable D call. Germline V gives CDR1 SGHVS, CDR2 FNYEAQ. The CDR3 has 15 amino acids. V lost 5 bases and J lost 1, with 14 bases in between. CDR3 in DNA: TGTGCCAGCAGCCTCCTCTCCGAGGGGAACACTGAAGCTTTCTTT. This translates into CASSLLSEGNTEAFF.

This clone was detected once. The V and J genes are TRBV10-3 and TRBJ1-1; D is unresolved. Germline CDR1 ENHRY, CDR2 SYGVKD. V was clipped by 1 base and J by 8 bases, with 14 bases between them. This CDR3 spans 14 amino acids. For the CDR3, the DNA is TGTGCCATCAGTGAGTATCCCGGGAGGAGGGAAGCTTTCTTT. This encodes CAISEYPGRREAFF.

The CDR3 DNA reads as TGTGCCAGCAGCTCGGGACTAGCGGTATACAATGAGCAGTTCTTC. Protein product: CASSSGLAVYNEQFF. The chain recombines TRBV7-3 with TRBJ2-1; 11 positions match TRBD2. This CDR3 contains 15 residues. CDR1 is SGHTA, CDR2 FQGTGA, per germline. Germline trimming cut 4 bases from V and 4 bases from J; bases unmatched to any gene: 3.

V and J are TRBV20-1 and TRBJ2-7; D may be TRBD2 (5 bases). The germline V gene encodes CDR1 DFQATT and CDR2 SNEGSKA (reference sequence). The V and J ends lost 3 bases and 0 bases respectively, with 15 bases between them. This CDR3 comprises 15 residues. CDR3 sequence: CSASLRLFSSYEQYF. The CDR3 DNA follows: TGCAGTGCTAGTTTGAGACTATTCTCCTCCTACGAGCAGTACTTC.

The rearrangement links TRBV30 to TRBJ1-1, with D perhaps TRBD1 (5 bases). This CDR3 spans 14 amino acids. V was pared by 2 bases and J by 1 base, with 11 bases between. Germline V CDR1 and CDR2: GTSNPN, SVGIG (reference sequence). The CDR3 nucleotides are TGTGCCTGGAGTAAGGGGCAGAAGAACACTGAAGCTTTCTTT. Its protein is CAWSKGQKNTEAFF.

The chain combines TRBV27 with TRBJ1-5; D perhaps matches TRBD1 (6 bases). Germline-derived CDR1 and CDR2 are MNHEY and SMNVEV (reference sequence). The CDR3 is 14 residues long. V lost 2 bases and J 3 bases, leaving 8 bases between the germline ends. The chain's CDR3 is CASSLRTVNQPQHF. CDR3 DNA: TGTGCCAGCAGTTTAAGGACAGTCAATCAGCCCCAGCATTTT.

CDR3 nucleotides: TGTGCCTGGAGTGTACCGGGGGATCAGCCCCAGCATTTT. As protein: CAWSVPGDQPQHF. The gene calls are TRBV30 and TRBJ1-5; D perhaps matches TRBD1 (5 bases). CDR3 length equals 13 residues. Trimming removed 0 bases from V and 5 bases from J, with 8 bases in between. Looked up from germline, CDR1 is GTSNPN and CDR2 is SVGIG (reference sequence).

The chain has TRBV6-5 and TRBJ2-7; possibly TRBD1 for D (6 bases). V shed 6 bases and J shed 1 base, with 16 bases lying between them. Germline V gene lookup returns CDR1 MNHEY and CDR2 SVGAGI. The CDR3 runs to 15 residues. In nucleotides, the CDR3 is TGTGCCAGCAGGAGGACAGAGTCGAGATCCTACGAGCAGTACTTC. Amino acid sequence: CASRRTESRSYEQYF.

V and J are TRBV15 and TRBJ1-1; D remains unclear. V was cut by 9 bases and J by 1 base, with 12 bases left in between. The CDR3 covers 13 residues. Looked up from germline, CDR1 is LNHNV and CDR2 is YYDKDF (reference sequence). The chain's CDR3 is CATLDWRNTEAFF. The CDR3 region has the DNA TGTGCCACTTTGGACTGGAGGAACACTGAAGCTTTCTTT.

The gene calls are TRBV20-1 and TRBJ1-2; D is possibly TRBD1 (5 bases). This CDR3 comprises 11 residues. The V and J ends lost 8 bases and 8 bases respectively, with 15 bases between them. Germline-derived CDR1 and CDR2 are DFQATT and SNEGSKA (reference sequence). CDR3 nucleotide sequence: TGCAGTAGAGATGGGGCAGAGGGCTACACCTTC. It specifies CSRDGAEGYTF.

The chain combines TRBV30 with TRBJ1-3, with D possibly being TRBD1 (5 bases). The CDR3 is 12 amino acids. Germline CDR1 GTSNPN, CDR2 SVGIG (reference sequence). V shed 0 bases and J shed 7 bases, with 7 bases lying between them. Here the CDR3 reads CAWSVGVNTIYF. CDR3 nucleotide sequence: TGTGCCTGGAGTGTAGGGGTGAACACCATATATTTT.

A single count supports this clone. Its ends do not fully match the called genes, so a read error is possible. This chain links TRBV7-2 with TRBJ1-1; D unclear. CDR3 length: 18 amino acids. Germline values: CDR1 SGHTA, CDR2 FQGNSA. The CDR3 region is CASTLWVSGLETTTEAFF. The CDR3 nucleotides are TGTGCCAGCACCTTATGGGTATCCGGCTTGGAGACCACTACTGAAGCTTTCTTT. Drawing the rest from reference TRBV7-2 and TRBJ1-1, the complete variable domain is GAGVSQSPSNKVTEKGKDVELRCDPISGHTALYWYRQSLGQGLEFLIYFQGNSAPDKSGLPSDRFSAERTGGSVSTLTIQRTQQEDSAVYLCASTLWVSGLETTTEAFFGQGTRLTVV.

This clone has just one count. V gene TRBV7-9 combines with J gene TRBJ2-6; D might be TRBD1 (6 bases). Germline CDR1 is SEHNR and CDR2 is FQNEAQ (reference sequence). V was trimmed by 2 bases and J by 0 bases, leaving 11 bases between them. The CDR3 spans 17 residues. The CDR3 region has the DNA TGTGCCAGCAGCTTAAAGGGACACAGCTCTGGGGCCAACGTCCTGACTTTC. Its protein is CASSLKGHSSGANVLTF.

The rearrangement links TRBV2 to TRBJ2-1; 7 bases match TRBD1. The CDR3 contains 12 residues. Germline V CDR1 and CDR2: SNHLY, FYNNEI. V dropped 7 bases and J dropped 5; count of bases not matched to a gene: 2. Written as DNA, the CDR3 is TGTGCCAGCAAGGGACAGAACAATGAGCAGTTCTTC. This codes for CASKGQNNEQFF.

V gene TRBV27 combines with J gene TRBJ1-5; 9 nucleotides agree with TRBD1. After removal of 8 bases from V and 9 bases from J, the junction contained 14 bases not matched to a gene. The CDR3 totals 15 residues. Germline V gene lookup returns CDR1 MNHEY and CDR2 SMNVEV (reference sequence). CDR3 sequence: CASHPVGGQGRPQHF. The CDR3 DNA reads as TGTGCCAGCCACCCGGTCGGGGGACAGGGTCGGCCCCAGCATTTT.

This chain connects TRBV7-9 to TRBJ2-1, with 7 bases that match TRBD2. The CDR3 is 17 residues long. CDR1 is SEHNR, CDR2 FQNEAQ, per germline (reference sequence). The trim removed 4 bases at V and 2 bases at J, leaving 11 bases unmatched. The CDR3 sequence is CASSYSGGGVPYNEQFF. The CDR3 nucleotides read TGTGCCAGCAGCTACTCCGGTGGGGGGGTCCCCTACAATGAGCAGTTCTTC.

This sequence joins TRBV6-5 and TRBJ2-1, with 12 bases aligning to TRBD2. CDR1 MNHEY and CDR2 SVGAGI come from the germline V gene. CDR3 size: 15 residues. The V and J ends lost 5 bases and 9 bases, in that order; junction bases with no gene match: 8. In nucleotides, the CDR3 is TGTGCCAGCAGTCCTAGCGGGAGGGCCGTTACTGAGCAGTTCTTC. Protein: CASSPSGRAVTEQFF.

The chain recombines TRBV29-1 with TRBJ1-2, with 9 nucleotides matching TRBD1. Germline V gene sequence: CDR1 SQVTM, CDR2 ANQGSEA. J lost 1 base, V lost 3 bases, and 6 bases had no gene match. The CDR3 totals 15 residues. The CDR3 DNA sequence: TGCAGCGTTGACATGTCGGGACAGGGTAACTATGGCTACACCTTC. Its translation is CSVDMSGQGNYGYTF.

CDR3 nucleotide sequence: TGTGCCACCAGCATCGGGCGGGGAGATACGCAGTATTTT. This translates into CATSIGRGDTQYF. This rearrangement joins TRBV15 to TRBJ2-3; D possibly corresponds to TRBD2 (6 bases). Trimming removed 4 bases from V and 5 bases from J, with 10 bases in between. Germline CDR1 reads LNHNV; CDR2 reads YYDKDF (reference sequence). The CDR3 contains 13 residues.

V and J are TRBV10-3 and TRBJ2-1, with 15 bases lining up with TRBD2. The CDR3 is 18 residues long. V lost 4 bases to trimming and J lost 0 bases; unmatched junction nucleotides: 4. The germline V gene has CDR1 ENHRY and CDR2 SYGVKD. The CDR3 reads CAISGGLAGGSSYNEQFF. The CDR3 nucleotides read TGTGCCATCAGTGGTGGACTAGCGGGGGGGAGCTCCTACAATGAGCAGTTCTTC.

Concerning this clone: It is unclear where the CDR3 begins or ends on the DNA, so no DNA is shown, and the CDR3 is as TCRdb lists it. This chain connects TRBV15 to TRBJ1-1. Germline V gene data show CDR1 as LNHNV and CDR2 as YYDKDF (reference sequence). The CDR3 is 14 amino acids long, termini counted. CDR3: CATSRGTLGMKAFF.